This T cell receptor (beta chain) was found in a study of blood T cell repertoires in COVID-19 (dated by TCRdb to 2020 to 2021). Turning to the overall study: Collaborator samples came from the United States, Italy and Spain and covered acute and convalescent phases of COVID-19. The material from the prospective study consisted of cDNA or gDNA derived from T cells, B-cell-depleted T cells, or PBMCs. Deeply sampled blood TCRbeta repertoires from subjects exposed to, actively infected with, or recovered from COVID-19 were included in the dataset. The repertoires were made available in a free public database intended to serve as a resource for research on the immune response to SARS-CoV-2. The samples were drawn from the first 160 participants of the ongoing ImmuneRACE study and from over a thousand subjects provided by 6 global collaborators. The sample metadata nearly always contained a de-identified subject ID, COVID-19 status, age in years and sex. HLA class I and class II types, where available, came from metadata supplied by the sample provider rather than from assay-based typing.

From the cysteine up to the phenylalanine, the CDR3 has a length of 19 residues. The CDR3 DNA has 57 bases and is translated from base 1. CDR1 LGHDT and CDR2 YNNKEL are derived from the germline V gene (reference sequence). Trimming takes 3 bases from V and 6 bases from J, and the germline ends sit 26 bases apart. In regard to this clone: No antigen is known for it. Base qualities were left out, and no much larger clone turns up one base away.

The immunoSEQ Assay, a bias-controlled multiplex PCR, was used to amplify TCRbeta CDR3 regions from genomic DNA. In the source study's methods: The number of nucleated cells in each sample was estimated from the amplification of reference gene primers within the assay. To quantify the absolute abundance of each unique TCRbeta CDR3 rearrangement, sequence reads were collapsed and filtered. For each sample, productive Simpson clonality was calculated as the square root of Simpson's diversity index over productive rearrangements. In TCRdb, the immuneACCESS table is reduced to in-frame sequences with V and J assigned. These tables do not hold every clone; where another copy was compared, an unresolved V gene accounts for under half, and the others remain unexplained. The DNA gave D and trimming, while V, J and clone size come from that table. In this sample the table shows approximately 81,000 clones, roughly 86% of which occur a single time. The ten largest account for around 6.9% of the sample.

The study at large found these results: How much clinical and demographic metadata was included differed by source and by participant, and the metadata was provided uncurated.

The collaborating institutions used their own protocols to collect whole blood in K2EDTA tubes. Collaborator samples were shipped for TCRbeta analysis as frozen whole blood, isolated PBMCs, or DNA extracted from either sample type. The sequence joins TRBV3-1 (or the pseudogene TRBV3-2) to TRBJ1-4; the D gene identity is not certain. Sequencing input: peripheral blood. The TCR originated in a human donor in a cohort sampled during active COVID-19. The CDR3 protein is CASSHLLRSNSGGYEKLFF. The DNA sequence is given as TGTGCCAGCAGCCACCTCCTCCGTAGCAACTCGGGAGGGTATGAAAAACTGTTTTTT.